The rows below give T cell receptor beta chains drawn from one sample of a study of blood T cell repertoires in COVID-19. Data came from immunoSEQ multiplex PCR; TCRdb stores just in-frame clones and leaves some out. The sample holds approximately 28,000 clones, 85% to 95% seen once. The sequenced sample was peripheral blood. The receptors come from a woman aged 70 to 79 with COVID-19, enrolled during active disease. The CDR3 runs from the conserved cysteine through the conserved F or W.

TRBV18,CASSPGTGTDTQYF
TRBV19,CASSRTPGRDTEAFF
TRBV19,CASITRLGGELFF
TRBV6-2/TRBV6-3,CASSYPWRAGGPNYGYTF
TRBV19,CASMYPNTGELFF
TRBV28,CASSAGIYGYTF
TRBV5-1,CASSFWSVQETQYF
TRBV18,CASSDNAGTEAFF
TRBV4-3,CASSQGAGLAGGREQFF
TRBV24-1,CATSGLLPGQGMWGYTF
TRBV9,CASSDRGRNTIYF
TRBV5-4,CASSLLGIAGIVTEQYF
TRBV7-9,CASSFRVEWVPETQYF
TRBV27,CASSLAWTALNEQFF
TRBV14,CASSPVWLSDTQYF
TRBV3-1/TRBV3-2,CASSQARAQRELPIESCNEQFF
TRBV5-4,CASHDRALFTEAFF
TRBV5-1,CASSPGGGTGELFF
TRBV29-1,CSVGAMGHLYGYTF
TRBV28,CAAWDLHSNQPQHF
TRBV4-1,CASSQDKQGLRETQYF
TRBV18,CASSPRDGYEQYF
TRBV6-5,CASTSLAGPYEQYF
TRBV6-5,CASSLQGRSYEQYF
TRBV7-2,CASSPAGTSTGELFF
TRBV18,CASSPRVVGTTQETQYF
TRBV7-9,CASSLGITRGPGQINTIYF